These 17 T cell receptor beta chains were all obtained from the same sample, sequenced in a study of blood T cell repertoires in COVID-19. Method: immunoSEQ multiplex PCR; TCRdb's copy keeps in-frame clones and lacks some. The repertoire holds 200,000 to 250,000 clones, with about four fifths as singletons. The source material was PBMCs or T cells enriched from blood (not recorded which). These receptors were taken from a woman aged 50 to 65 who had been exposed to COVID-19.

A single count supports this clone. The genes are TRBV12-5 and TRBJ2-7; no clear D. CDR3 length: 12 residues. The germline V gene has CDR1 LGHNT and CDR2 FRNRAP. Trimming took off 0 bases at V and 4 bases at J, with 4 bases between the two ends. CDR3 sequence: CASGLVRYEQYF. For the CDR3, the DNA is TGTGCTAGTGGTTTGGTACGGTACGAGCAGTACTTC.

The chain is built from TRBV9 and TRBJ2-6; D perhaps matches TRBD1 (5 bases). The V gene's germline CDR1 is SGDLS and CDR2 YYNGEE. This CDR3 has 16 amino acids. Trimming shortened V by 3 bases and J by 0 bases, and 10 bases separated the two germline ends. The CDR3: CASSATGSSGANVLTF. For the CDR3, the DNA is TGTGCCAGCAGCGCTACAGGTTCCTCTGGGGCCAACGTCCTGACTTTC.

This clone has a single count. The chain combines TRBV10-2 with TRBJ1-3; possible D gene TRBD1, 6 bases. The CDR3 loop spans 14 amino acids. Germline V lookup: CDR1 WSHSY, CDR2 SAAADI. V gave up 6 bases and J gave up 4 bases, with 13 bases separating them. CDR3 in amino acids: CASRDSLSGNTIYF. The CDR3 DNA reads as TGCGCCAGCAGGGACAGTCTCTCCGGAAACACCATATATTTT.

J is TRBJ2-5 and V is TRBV2; weak D call: TRBD1 (6 bases). CDR1 and CDR2 (germline): SNHLY, FYNNEI. The length of the CDR3 is 13 residues. Trimming removed 6 bases at V and 5 bases at J, with 13 bases between. In nucleotides, the CDR3 is TGTGCCAGCAGCGCAACAGGGTTGGAGACCCAGTACTTC. This gives the protein CASSATGLETQYF.

This chain links TRBV28 with TRBJ1-4; D unclear. This CDR3 has 17 amino acids. In germline, CDR1 is MDHEN, CDR2 SYDVKM. V lost 6 bases and J 0 bases, leaving 17 bases between the germline ends. The CDR3 region is CASSSRQLIATNEKLFF. In nucleotides, the CDR3 is TGTGCCAGCAGCTCTCGACAACTCATCGCAACTAATGAAAAACTGTTTTTT.

This clone was seen only a few times. The chain employs TRBV27 and TRBJ1-1; 7 nucleotides match TRBD1. This CDR3 contains 12 residues. Germline V gives CDR1 MNHEY, CDR2 SMNVEV (reference sequence). Trimming removed 8 bases from V and 5 bases from J; junction bases left unmatched: 5. The CDR3 sequence is CASGNRGTEAFF. CDR3 nucleotide sequence: TGTGCCAGCGGGAACAGGGGTACTGAAGCTTTCTTT.

The chain uses TRBV7-2 and TRBJ2-3; tentatively, D is TRBD2 (5 bases). The CDR3 loop spans 16 amino acids. V lost 5 bases and J lost 0, with 15 bases in between. Germline loops: CDR1 SGHTA, CDR2 FQGNSA. The DNA of the CDR3 is TGTGCCAGCAGCCCACGACGGGGTACTAGCACAGATACGCAGTATTTT. Amino acids: CASSPRRGTSTDTQYF.

V is TRBV9 and J is TRBJ2-5, with TRBD1 matching over 8 bases. Germline loops: CDR1 SGDLS, CDR2 YYNGEE. Germline trimming cut 2 bases from V and 5 bases from J; bases unmatched to any gene: 5. The CDR3 is 14 amino acids. The CDR3 sequence: CASSVQGAGETQYF. DNA for the CDR3: TGTGCCAGCAGCGTTCAGGGGGCGGGGGAGACCCAGTACTTC.

V gene TRBV5-1 combines with J gene TRBJ2-6; D possibly corresponds to TRBD2 (6 bases). V gave up 4 bases and J gave up 1 base, with 6 bases separating them. The CDR3 totals 14 residues. Germline CDR1 reads SGHRS; CDR2 reads YFSETQ. The CDR3 spells CASSRGSGANVLTF. CDR3 sequence (DNA): TGCGCCAGCAGCCGGGGGTCTGGGGCCAACGTCCTGACTTTC.

The chain joins TRBV29-1 to TRBJ1-2; tentatively, D is TRBD1 (6 bases). CDR3 length equals 11 residues. V was trimmed by 3 bases and J by 11 bases, leaving 13 bases between them. Per the germline V gene, CDR1 is SQVTM and CDR2 is ANQGSEA. The CDR3 DNA sequence: TGCAGCGTTGATCAGGGGTCCCCTTACACCTTC. Translation gives CSVDQGSPYTF.

The rearrangement joins TRBV18 to TRBJ1-1; 8 nucleotides line up with TRBD1. This CDR3 comprises 13 residues. The germline CDR1 and CDR2 sequences are KGHSH and LQKENI. After removal of 5 bases from V and 4 bases from J, the junction contained 3 bases not matched to a gene. The CDR3 here is CASSSDRATEAFF. The CDR3 nucleotides are TGTGCCAGCTCATCGGACAGGGCCACTGAAGCTTTCTTT.

The chain employs TRBV11-3 and TRBJ2-2; D is uncertain. The CDR3 has 14 residues. The germline CDR1 and CDR2 sequences are SGHNT and YENEEA. The germline V and J ends were trimmed by 5 bases and 0 bases, with 7 bases remaining between them. The CDR3 protein is CASSPVANTGELFF. DNA of the CDR3: TGTGCCAGCAGCCCGGTAGCGAACACCGGGGAGCTGTTTTTT.

J is TRBJ2-5 and V is TRBV29-1, with D unclear. The CDR3 sequence is 10 residues long. Trimming shortened V by 6 bases and J by 3 bases, and 5 bases separated the two germline ends. CDR1 and CDR2 (germline): SQVTM, ANQGSEA. CDR3 in amino acids: CSVHKETQYF. The DNA for the CDR3 is TGCAGCGTACATAAAGAGACCCAGTACTTC.

The V and J genes are TRBV11-2 and TRBJ1-2; no definite D call. Germline V gene sequence: CDR1 SGHAT, CDR2 FQNNGV. V was cut by 0 bases and J by 2 bases, with 13 bases left in between. The CDR3 loop spans 16 amino acids. CDR3 in amino acids: CASSLDNRSPNYGYTF. The CDR3, as DNA: TGTGCCAGCAGCTTAGATAATCGGAGTCCCAACTATGGCTACACCTTC.

The rearrangement links TRBV7-2 to TRBJ1-1; 8 nucleotides match TRBD1. Germline V gene sequence: CDR1 SGHTA, CDR2 FQGNSA. CDR3 size: 13 residues. After removal of 4 bases from V and 6 bases from J, the junction contained 4 bases not matched to a gene. The CDR3 nucleotides read TGTGCCAGCAGCTCCCTGACAGGGGCTGAAGCTTTCTTT. The encoded protein is CASSSLTGAEAFF.

The chain is built from TRBV7-2 and TRBJ1-2, with 7 bases that match TRBD1. J lost 8 bases, V lost 1 base, and 4 bases had no gene match. The CDR3 is 13 amino acids. The V gene's germline CDR1 is SGHTA and CDR2 FQGNSA. This CDR3 reads CASSLERQGGYTF. In DNA, the CDR3 is TGTGCCAGCAGCTTAGAAAGACAGGGCGGCTACACCTTC.

V usage is TRBV2 and J usage is TRBJ1-5; TRBD1 matches at 8 bases. In germline, CDR1 is SNHLY, CDR2 FYNNEI. The J segment lost 7 bases and the V segment lost 7 bases, leaving 12 bases of the junction unmatched. The CDR3 is 15 amino acids. CDR3 sequence (DNA): TGTGCCAGCACCGCCTCGGACAGGGTGGCCCAGCCCCAGCATTTT. Amino acids: CASTASDRVAQPQHF.